The T cell receptor beta chain under discussion was sequenced for a study of beta chain features in type 1 diabetes. The study, taken as a whole, reports: Amplification by PCR could prefer shorter templates, with the same effect in patients and controls. In all four CD4+ subsets, TCRB CDR3 length was significantly, moderately reduced in type 1 diabetes. Junctions at VDJ sites from type 1 diabetes patients had fewer insertions and more deletions.

Staining for CD45RO/CCR7/CD25/CD127/CD95/CD27 allowed sorting of CD4+ naive, central memory, regulatory and stem cell-like memory cells. The germline V gene has CDR1 SGHRS and CDR2 YFSETQ. Trimming pared 1 base from V and 1 base from J, leaving 11 bases between. The CDR3 consists of 16 residues. To note about this clone: The target antigen is unknown.

The investigators reverse transcribed all of the isolated RNA, so they sequenced expressed TCRB transcripts. The repertoire was sequenced with immunoSEQ multiplex PCR; TCRdb's copy has only in-frame clones and lacks some. The profile shows nearly 700,000 clones, roughly 13% of them singletons. The chain is built from TRBV5-1 and TRBJ2-2, with D unresolved. The sequenced sample consisted of naive CD4+ T cells from blood. This receptor was obtained from a man aged 18 to 30 with type 1 diabetes. The CDR3 is CASSLTLSGNTGELFF. The CDR3 DNA follows: TGCGCCAGCAGCTTGACCCTCTCGGGGAACACCGGGGAGCTGTTTTTT.